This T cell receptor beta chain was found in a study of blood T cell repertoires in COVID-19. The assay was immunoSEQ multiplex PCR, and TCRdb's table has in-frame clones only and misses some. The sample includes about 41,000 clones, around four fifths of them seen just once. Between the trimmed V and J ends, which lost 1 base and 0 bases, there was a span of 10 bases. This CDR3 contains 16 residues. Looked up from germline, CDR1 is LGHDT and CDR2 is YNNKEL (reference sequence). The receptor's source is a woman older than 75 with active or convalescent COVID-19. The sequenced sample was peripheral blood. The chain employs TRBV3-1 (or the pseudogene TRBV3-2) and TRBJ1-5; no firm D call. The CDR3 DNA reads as TGTGCCAGCAGCCAAGCCCCCCCTTATAGCAATCAGCCCCAGCATTTT. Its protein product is CASSQAPPYSNQPQHF.